The 26 T cell receptor beta chains below were found in one sample sequenced in a study of blood T cell repertoires in COVID-19. TCRdb's table, derived via immunoSEQ multiplex PCR, lists solely in-frame clones and lacks some. Here the sample spans about 190,000 clones, around 84% being singletons. The sequenced sample was peripheral blood. The source is a man aged 30 to 45 with active or convalescent COVID-19.

The CDR3 bases are TGCGCCAGCAGCCCAGTCGACACCGGGGAGCTGTTTTTT. It codes for CASSPVDTGELFF. V usage is TRBV5-1 and J usage is TRBJ2-2; no definite D call. Germline V CDR1 and CDR2: SGHRS, YFSETQ. Trimming left V 4 bases short and J 3 bases short, with 7 bases between. The CDR3 covers 13 residues.

The chain carries TRBV5-5 and TRBJ1-1; TRBD1 matches at 7 bases. The CDR3 covers 14 residues. Per the germline V gene, CDR1 is SGHKS and CDR2 is YYEKEE (reference sequence). With V trimmed by 7 bases and J by 0 bases, 6 bases remained unmatched. In DNA, the CDR3 is TGTGCCAGCGAAAGGGGGCCTATGAACACTGAAGCTTTCTTT. It yields the protein CASERGPMNTEAFF.

The V call is TRBV27, the J call TRBJ2-7, with TRBD1 matching 11 bases. This CDR3 comprises 15 residues. Germline values: CDR1 MNHEY, CDR2 SMNVEV (reference sequence). The junction had 6 bases not matched to a gene; V was cut back by 2 bases and J by 6 bases. CDR3 DNA sequence: TGTGCCAGCAGTTTAGGGGACAGGGGGTTCACCGAGCAGTACTTC. Its translation: CASSLGDRGFTEQYF.

The chain couples TRBV11-3 to TRBJ1-1; 7 bases align to TRBD1. Losses at the gene ends were 6 bases for V and 0 bases for J; bases not matched to a gene: 4. The length of the CDR3 is 14 residues. Germline values: CDR1 SGHNT, CDR2 YENEEA. In nucleotides, the CDR3 is TGTGCCAGCAGTTCGGGGACAGTGAACACTGAAGCTTTCTTT. As protein: CASSSGTVNTEAFF.

The chain couples TRBV29-1 to TRBJ1-1; D is uncertain. With 5 bases removed from V and 2 bases from J, the gap between germline ends came to 3 bases. Germline V gene data show CDR1 as SQVTM and CDR2 as ANQGSEA. CDR3 size: 10 residues. CDR3 nucleotide sequence: TGCAGCGTTATAAACACTGAAGCTTTCTTT. Translated: CSVINTEAFF.

The chain uses TRBV5-4 and TRBJ2-5; TRBD2 might be the D (6 bases). Germline lookup yields CDR1 SGHNT and CDR2 YYREEE (reference sequence). V was pared by 4 bases and J by 3 bases, with 10 bases between. This CDR3 is built from 13 residues. In DNA, the CDR3 is TGTGCCAGCAGCCGGGGACTCGAAGAGACCCAGTACTTC. Its protein product is CASSRGLEETQYF.

V and J are TRBV11-3 and TRBJ1-2; D gene unclear. Trimming took off 1 base at V and 8 bases at J, with 8 bases between the two ends. CDR1 is SGHNT, CDR2 YENEEA, per germline. The CDR3 is 12 amino acids. The CDR3 reads CASSLGGDGYTF. The CDR3 nucleotides are TGTGCCAGCAGCTTAGGAGGAGACGGCTACACCTTC.

This chain connects TRBV6-2 or TRBV6-3 to TRBJ2-7; TRBD2 matches at 9 bases. The ends lost 2 bases at V and 4 bases at J; junction bases unmatched: 12. The germline CDR1 and CDR2 sequences are MNHEY and SVGEGT. The CDR3 covers 17 residues. The CDR3: CASSYGAVRAGGYEQYF. In DNA form, the CDR3 reads TGTGCCAGCAGTTACGGGGCCGTTCGAGCGGGAGGATACGAGCAGTACTTC.

V is TRBV5-6 and J is TRBJ2-7, with TRBD1 as a possible D gene (6 bases). V was pared by 5 bases and J by 0 bases, with 18 bases between. The CDR3 runs to 16 residues. Germline CDR1 SGHDT, CDR2 YYEEEE. The CDR3 region is CASSHPTGTNSYEQYF. CDR3 coding DNA: TGTGCCAGCAGTCACCCTACCGGGACAAACTCCTACGAGCAGTACTTC.

The V call is TRBV2, the J call TRBJ2-2; 10 bases match TRBD2. After removal of 4 bases from V and 7 bases from J, the junction contained 6 bases not matched to a gene. CDR3 length: 15 residues. Germline CDR1 reads SNHLY; CDR2 reads FYNNEI. CDR3 nucleotides: TGTGCCAGCAGTGGGGGGACTAGCGCTGGCGGGGAGCTGTTTTTT. It specifies CASSGGTSAGGELFF. The variable domain in full, with the rest retrieved from reference TRBV2 and TRBJ2-2, is EPEVTQTPSHQVTQMGQEVILRCVPISNHLYFYWYRQILGQKVEFLVSFYNNEISEKSEIFDDQFSVERPDGSNFTLKIRSTKLEDSAMYFCASSGGTSAGGELFFGEGSRLTVL.

This chain joins TRBV4-3 and TRBJ2-3; 9 bases fit TRBD2. Germline V lookup: CDR1 LGHNA, CDR2 YSLEER. This CDR3 has 17 amino acids. V lost 3 bases to trimming and J lost 5 bases; unmatched junction nucleotides: 12. The CDR3 DNA follows: TGCGCCAGCAGCCAGGGAAATAGCGGGAGTAGCGGAGATACGCAGTATTTT. Translation: CASSQGNSGSSGDTQYF.

Written as DNA, the CDR3 is TGTGCCAGCAGTCCCTCCGGACAGGGAAGCCAGCCCCAGCATTTT. Amino acid sequence: CASSPSGQGSQPQHF. V is TRBV27 and J is TRBJ1-5; TRBD1 matches at 8 bases. Germline assignment: CDR1 MNHEY and CDR2 SMNVEV (reference sequence). Trimming took 5 bases from V and 7 from J; bases not matched to a gene: 10. The CDR3 extends over 15 amino acids.

A few counts support this clone. This sequence joins TRBV6-5 and TRBJ1-5; D is unclear. Trimming left V 0 bases short and J 0 bases short, with 9 bases between. Germline CDR1 is MNHEY and CDR2 is SVGAGI. CDR3 length equals 16 residues. CDR3 in amino acids: CASSYSEFLSNQPQHF. CDR3 coding DNA: TGTGCCAGCAGTTACTCGGAGTTTCTTAGCAATCAGCCCCAGCATTTT.

V is TRBV5-1 and J is TRBJ2-7, with D perhaps TRBD2 (6 bases). There are 15 residues in the CDR3. Trimming removed 3 bases from V and 2 bases from J, with 15 bases in between. Germline V CDR1 and CDR2: SGHRS, YFSETQ. The CDR3 DNA sequence: TGCGCCAGCAGCTACGACTTCGGGAGTCCCTACGAGCAGTACTTC. It yields the protein CASSYDFGSPYEQYF.

The gene calls are TRBV11-3 and TRBJ2-5; no reliable D call. The V gene lost 4 bases and the J gene lost 1 base, with 10 bases spanning the gap. CDR3 length: 14 amino acids. Germline V gives CDR1 SGHNT, CDR2 YENEEA. The CDR3 nucleotides read TGTGCCAGCAGCTCCCCCCTGTCCCAAGAGACCCAGTACTTC. This encodes CASSSPLSQETQYF.

This chain's CDR3 is CSVVPGPTDTQYF. The CDR3 DNA sequence: TGCAGCGTTGTCCCAGGGCCCACAGATACGCAGTATTTT. This chain links TRBV29-1 with TRBJ2-3; TRBD1 might be the D (5 bases). The CDR3 sequence is 13 residues long. The germline gives CDR1 SQVTM, CDR2 ANQGSEA. Trimming cost V 4 bases and J 2 bases, with 10 bases left between them.

This chain connects TRBV18 to TRBJ2-1, with TRBD1 identical over 8 bases. This CDR3 is 14 amino acids long. Germline V lookup: CDR1 KGHSH, CDR2 LQKENI. V shed 2 bases, J shed 7 bases, and the junction held 4 bases outside the gene matches. The CDR3 protein is CASSPRQGMNEQFF. The CDR3 nucleotides are TGTGCCAGCTCACCAAGACAGGGGATGAATGAGCAGTTCTTC.

The chain links TRBV19 to TRBJ2-1; 7 nucleotides agree with TRBD2. The V segment lost 5 bases and the J segment 2 bases; nucleotides outside the gene matches: 6. The CDR3 has 15 residues. The V gene's germline CDR1 is LNHDA and CDR2 SQIVND (reference sequence). The CDR3 DNA reads TGTGCCAGTAGTGCCTCTAGCGGCGCCTACAATGAGCAGTTCTTC. This sequence encodes CASSASSGAYNEQFF.

The count of this clone is one. The chain links TRBV7-9 to TRBJ1-1; maybe TRBD1 (6 bases). Germline V gene data show CDR1 as SEHNR and CDR2 as FQNEAQ (reference sequence). V shed 5 bases and J shed 1 base, with 17 bases lying between them. The CDR3 has 16 amino acids. CDR3 DNA sequence: TGTGCCAGCAGCCCTGAGGGGGGGTACCAGAACACTGAAGCTTTCTTT. It codes for CASSPEGGYQNTEAFF.

This clone was recorded once. The chain carries TRBV6-5 and TRBJ2-4; 9 bases are shared with TRBD1. The CDR3 spans 14 residues. The V gene's germline CDR1 is MNHEY and CDR2 SVGAGI. V lost 4 bases to trimming and J lost 5 bases; unmatched junction nucleotides: 3. In DNA form, the CDR3 reads TGTGCCAGCAGTTCGGGACAGGGAGAAAACATTCAGTACTTC. Its translation: CASSSGQGENIQYF.

This clone was seen just once. This sequence joins TRBV6-5 and TRBJ2-3, with D possibly being TRBD1 (6 bases). V was trimmed by 2 bases and J by 6 bases, leaving 9 bases between them. Looked up from germline, CDR1 is MNHEY and CDR2 is SVGAGI. The CDR3 extends over 13 amino acids. For the CDR3, the DNA is TGTGCCAGCAGTTACGGACAGCAGGATACGCAGTATTTT. Protein product: CASSYGQQDTQYF.

J is TRBJ1-1 and V is TRBV25-1, with D tentatively TRBD1 (6 bases). CDR1 and CDR2 from the germline V gene are MGHDK and SYGVNS. Trimming took 8 bases from V and 8 from J, leaving 15 bases between them. This CDR3 comprises 12 residues. For the CDR3, the DNA is TGTGCCAGCCGACCCCCGGACAGAGAAGCTTTCTTT. Amino acids: CASRPPDREAFF.

The chain has TRBV28 and TRBJ1-6; D call uncertain. Germline CDR1 reads MDHEN; CDR2 reads SYDVKM. V dropped 7 bases and J dropped 6 bases, with 16 bases sitting between them. The CDR3 is 15 residues long. The CDR3 DNA is TGTGCCAGCAAACAGTATCGGTCCCTTAATTCACCCCTCCACTTT. Translating it yields CASKQYRSLNSPLHF.

The chain has TRBV6-5 and TRBJ2-7; the match to TRBD2 covers 12 bases. Trimming cost V 0 bases and J 3 bases; bases outside gene matches: 3. From germline, CDR1 is MNHEY and CDR2 SVGAGI. This CDR3 region has 16 residues. The CDR3 region is CASSYSGLAGIYEQYF. For the CDR3, the DNA is TGTGCCAGCAGTTACTCTGGACTAGCGGGAATCTACGAGCAGTACTTC.

In its sample, this clone was seen a few times. The CDR3, as DNA: TGTGCCAGCAGTGTGGCTAGCGGGGGGGCTGCTTTTGAGAATGAGCAGTTCTTC. It codes for CASSVASGGAAFENEQFF. The genes are TRBV2 and TRBJ2-1; 12 bases are a match to TRBD2. This CDR3 is 18 amino acids long. Germline V CDR1 and CDR2: SNHLY, FYNNEI. V shed 4 bases, J shed 7 bases, and the junction held 14 bases outside the gene matches.

J is TRBJ1-6 and V is TRBV19; possibly TRBD1 for D (6 bases). This CDR3 is 14 amino acids long. Germline CDR1 is LNHDA and CDR2 is SQIVND (reference sequence). V lost 5 bases to trimming and J lost 9 bases, with 14 bases between them. The CDR3 spells CASSFQGQPSPLHF. The CDR3 DNA reads as TGTGCCAGTAGTTTCCAGGGGCAACCTTCACCCCTCCACTTT. Full variable domain (remainder filled in from reference TRBV19 and TRBJ1-6): DGGITQSPKYLFRKEGQNVTLSCEQNLNHDAMYWYRQDPGQGLRLIYYSQIVNDFQKGDIAEGYSVSREKKESFPLTVTSAQKNPTAFYLCASSFQGQPSPLHFGNGTRLTVT.